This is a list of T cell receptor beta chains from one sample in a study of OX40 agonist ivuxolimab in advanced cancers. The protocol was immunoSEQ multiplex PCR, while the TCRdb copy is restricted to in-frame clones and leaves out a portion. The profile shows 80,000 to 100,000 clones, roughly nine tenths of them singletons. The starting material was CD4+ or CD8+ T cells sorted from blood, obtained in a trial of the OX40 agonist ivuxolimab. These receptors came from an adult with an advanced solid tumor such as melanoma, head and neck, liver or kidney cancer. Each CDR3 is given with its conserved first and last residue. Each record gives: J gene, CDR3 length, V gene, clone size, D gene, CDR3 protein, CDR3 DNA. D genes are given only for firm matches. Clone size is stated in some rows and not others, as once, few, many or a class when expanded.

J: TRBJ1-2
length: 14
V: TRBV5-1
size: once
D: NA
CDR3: CASSSSQGFYGYTF
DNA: TGCGCCAGCAGCTCTAGTCAGGGTTTCTATGGCTACACCTTC

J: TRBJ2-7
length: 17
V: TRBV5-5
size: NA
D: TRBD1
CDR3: CASSLTRVPTGSYEQYF
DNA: TGTGCCAGCAGCTTGACCAGAGTCCCGACAGGGTCCTACGAGCAGTACTTC

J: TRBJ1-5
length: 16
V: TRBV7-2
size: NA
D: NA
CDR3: CASALGTPNSNQPQHF
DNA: TGTGCCAGCGCCCTCGGGACGCCTAATAGCAATCAGCCCCAGCATTTT

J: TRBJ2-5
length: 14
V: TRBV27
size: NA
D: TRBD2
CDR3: CASMASGKGETQYF
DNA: TGTGCCAGCATGGCTAGCGGGAAGGGAGAGACCCAGTACTTC

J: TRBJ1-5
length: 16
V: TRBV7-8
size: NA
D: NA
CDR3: CASSLTNFGGNQPQHF
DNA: TGTGCCAGCAGCTTAACGAACTTTGGTGGGAATCAGCCCCAGCATTTT

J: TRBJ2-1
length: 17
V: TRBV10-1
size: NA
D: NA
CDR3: CASSESVGQRSYNEQFF
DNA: TGCGCCAGCAGTGAGTCGGTTGGACAGCGCTCCTACAATGAGCAGTTCTTC

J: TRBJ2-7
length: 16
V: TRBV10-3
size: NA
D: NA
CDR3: CAISDLGAYRSYEQYF
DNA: TGTGCCATCAGTGACCTGGGGGCTTACCGGTCCTACGAGCAGTACTTC

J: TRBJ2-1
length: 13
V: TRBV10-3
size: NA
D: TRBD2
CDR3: CATSGGAYNEQFF
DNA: TGTGCCACGAGCGGGGGGGCCTACAATGAGCAGTTCTTC

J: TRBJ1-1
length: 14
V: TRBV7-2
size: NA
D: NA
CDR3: CASSLDSMNTEAFF
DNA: TGTGCCAGCAGCTTAGACAGCATGAACACTGAAGCTTTCTTT

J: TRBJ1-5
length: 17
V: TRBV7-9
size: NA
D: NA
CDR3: CASSLDSQGFGNQPQHF
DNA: TGTGCCAGCAGTTTGGACAGTCAGGGTTTTGGCAATCAGCCCCAGCATTTT

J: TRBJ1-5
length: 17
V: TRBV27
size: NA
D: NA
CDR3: CASSLSGSLSPNQPQHF
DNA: TGTGCCAGCAGTTTATCGGGCAGCCTCTCCCCCAATCAGCCCCAGCATTTT

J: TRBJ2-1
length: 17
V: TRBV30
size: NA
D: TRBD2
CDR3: CAWRPTRLAGTYNEQFF
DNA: TGTGCCTGGAGGCCCACCCGACTAGCGGGAACCTACAATGAGCAGTTCTTC

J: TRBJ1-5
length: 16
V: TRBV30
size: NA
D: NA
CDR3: CAWSEVRGPGRGPQHF
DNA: TGTGCCTGGAGTGAGGTTCGGGGGCCGGGCAGAGGGCCCCAGCATTTT

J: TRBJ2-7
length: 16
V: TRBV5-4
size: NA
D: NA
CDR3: CASSWGGTSPTNEQYF
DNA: TGTGCCAGCAGCTGGGGCGGGACTTCCCCGACGAACGAGCAGTACTTC

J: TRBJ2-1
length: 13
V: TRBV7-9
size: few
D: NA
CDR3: CASSLPGQTKQFF
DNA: TGTGCCAGCAGCTTACCCGGACAGACCAAGCAGTTCTTC

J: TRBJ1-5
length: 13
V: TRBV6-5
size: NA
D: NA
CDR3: CASSLVRNQPQHF
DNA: TGTGCCAGCAGCCTGGTTAGGAATCAGCCCCAGCATTTT

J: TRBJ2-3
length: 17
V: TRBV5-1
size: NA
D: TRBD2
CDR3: CASSARSLAVSTDTQYF
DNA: TGCGCCAGCAGCGCAAGATCACTAGCGGTTAGCACAGATACGCAGTATTTT

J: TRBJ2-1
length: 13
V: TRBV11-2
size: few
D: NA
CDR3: CASSLAGRSEQFF
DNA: TGTGCCAGCAGCTTAGCTGGGAGGAGTGAGCAGTTCTTC

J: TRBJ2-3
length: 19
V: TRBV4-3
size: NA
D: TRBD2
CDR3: CASSHLPVGLAGLTDTQYF
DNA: TGCGCCAGCAGCCACCTCCCTGTAGGACTAGCGGGCCTCACAGATACGCAGTATTTT

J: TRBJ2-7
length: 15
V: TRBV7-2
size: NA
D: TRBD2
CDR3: CASSLAAGGPYEQYF
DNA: TGTGCCAGCAGCTTAGCAGCGGGGGGTCCCTACGAGCAGTACTTC

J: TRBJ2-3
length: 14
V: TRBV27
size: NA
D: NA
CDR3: CASSFWGMADTQYF
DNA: TGTGCCAGCAGTTTTTGGGGGATGGCAGATACGCAGTATTTT

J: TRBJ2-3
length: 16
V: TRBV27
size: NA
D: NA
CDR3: CASSLSKQGSTDTQYF
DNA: TGTGCCAGCAGTTTATCGAAACAGGGTAGCACAGATACGCAGTATTTT

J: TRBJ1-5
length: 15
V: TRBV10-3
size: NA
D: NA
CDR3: CAISESRSPDQPQHF
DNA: TGTGCCATCAGTGAGTCGAGATCGCCCGATCAGCCCCAGCATTTT

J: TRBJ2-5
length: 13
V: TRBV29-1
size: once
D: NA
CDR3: CSVEGREGETQYF
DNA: TGCAGCGTTGAAGGCAGGGAAGGGGAGACCCAGTACTTC

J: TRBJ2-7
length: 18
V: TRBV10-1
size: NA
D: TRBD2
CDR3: CASSESREAGGPTWEQYF
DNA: TGCGCCAGCAGTGAGTCCCGGGAAGCGGGAGGGCCAACATGGGAGCAGTACTTC

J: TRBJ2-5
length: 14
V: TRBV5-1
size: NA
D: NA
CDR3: CASSFGIAGETQYF
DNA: TGCGCCAGCAGCTTTGGGATAGCAGGGGAGACCCAGTACTTC

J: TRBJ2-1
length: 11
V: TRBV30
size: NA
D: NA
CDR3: CAWKVPNEQFF
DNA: TGTGCCTGGAAGGTACCCAATGAGCAGTTCTTC

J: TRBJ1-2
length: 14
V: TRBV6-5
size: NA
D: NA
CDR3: CASKMDGVGNGYTF
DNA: TGTGCCAGCAAGATGGACGGGGTCGGGAATGGCTACACCTTC

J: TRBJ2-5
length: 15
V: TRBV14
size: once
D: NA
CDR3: CASSQGLGYQETQYF
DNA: TGTGCCAGCAGCCAGGGCCTTGGGTACCAAGAGACCCAGTACTTC

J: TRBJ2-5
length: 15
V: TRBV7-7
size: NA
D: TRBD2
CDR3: CASSLTSGAWETQYF
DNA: TGTGCTAGCAGCTTAACTAGCGGGGCGTGGGAGACCCAGTACTTC

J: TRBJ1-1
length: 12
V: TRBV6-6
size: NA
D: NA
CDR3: CASSYSTLEAFF
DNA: TGTGCCAGCAGTTACTCAACCCTTGAAGCTTTCTTT

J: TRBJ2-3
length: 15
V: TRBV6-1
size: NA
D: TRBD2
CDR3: CASQRSGRGTDTQYF
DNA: TGTGCCAGCCAGCGTAGCGGGAGAGGGACAGATACGCAGTATTTT

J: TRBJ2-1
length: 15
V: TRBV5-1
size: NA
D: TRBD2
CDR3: CASSSWTSGDNEQFF
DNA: TGCGCCAGCAGCTCTTGGACTAGCGGGGACAATGAGCAGTTCTTC

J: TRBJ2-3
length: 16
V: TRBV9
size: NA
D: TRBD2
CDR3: CASSPHLAGGRDTQYF
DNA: TGTGCCAGCAGCCCACACTTAGCGGGAGGTAGAGATACGCAGTATTTT

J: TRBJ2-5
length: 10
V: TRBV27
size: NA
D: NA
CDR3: CATPAETQYF
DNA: TGTGCCACCCCGGCGGAGACCCAGTACTTC

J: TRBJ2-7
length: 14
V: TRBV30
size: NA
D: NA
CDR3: CAWSERTLNFKQYF
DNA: TGTGCCTGGAGTGAAAGGACGCTGAATTTCAAGCAGTACTTC

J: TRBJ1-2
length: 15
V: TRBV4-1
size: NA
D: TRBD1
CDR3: CASSHVDRGDYGYTF
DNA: TGCGCCAGCAGCCACGTGGACAGGGGCGACTATGGCTACACCTTC

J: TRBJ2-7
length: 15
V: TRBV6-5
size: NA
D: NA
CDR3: CASSYEGATQGPQYF
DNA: TGTGCCAGCAGTTACGAAGGAGCTACCCAGGGACCGCAGTACTTC

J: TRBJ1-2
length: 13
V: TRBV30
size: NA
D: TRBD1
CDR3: CAWSARQGDGYTF
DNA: TGTGCCTGGAGTGCCCGACAGGGGGATGGCTACACCTTC

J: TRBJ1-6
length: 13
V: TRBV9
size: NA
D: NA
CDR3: CASRRGQFSPLHF
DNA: TGTGCCAGCAGGCGGGGTCAATTTTCACCCCTCCACTTT

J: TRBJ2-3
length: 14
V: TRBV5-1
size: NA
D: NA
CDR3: CASSLDSSTDTQYF
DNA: TGCGCCAGCAGCCTTGACAGCAGCACAGATACGCAGTATTTT

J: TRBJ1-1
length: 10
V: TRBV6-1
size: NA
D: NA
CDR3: CAKKNTEAFF
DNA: TGTGCCAAAAAGAACACTGAAGCTTTCTTT

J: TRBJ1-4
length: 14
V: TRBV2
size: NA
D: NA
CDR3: CASSKAVGYEKLFF
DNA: TGTGCCAGCAGTAAGGCAGTTGGGTATGAAAAACTGTTTTTT

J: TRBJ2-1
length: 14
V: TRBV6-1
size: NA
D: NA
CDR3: CASSARGLQDEQFF
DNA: TGTGCCAGCAGTGCGAGGGGGTTACAAGATGAGCAGTTCTTC

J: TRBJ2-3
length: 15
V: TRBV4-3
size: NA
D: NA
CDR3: CASSQDGGSTDTQYF
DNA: TGCGCCAGCAGCCAAGACGGGGGAAGCACAGATACGCAGTATTTT

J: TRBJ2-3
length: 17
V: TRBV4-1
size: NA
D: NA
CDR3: CASSRFRTEIFTDTQYF
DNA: TGCGCCAGCAGCCGTTTTCGGACAGAAATTTTCACAGATACGCAGTATTTT

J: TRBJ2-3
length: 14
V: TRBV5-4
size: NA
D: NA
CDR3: CASSFLGRADTQYF
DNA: TGTGCCAGCAGCTTTTTGGGTAGGGCAGATACGCAGTATTTT

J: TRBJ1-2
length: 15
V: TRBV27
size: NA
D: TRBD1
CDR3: CASSPLGQGVYGYTF
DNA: TGTGCCAGCAGTCCCCTAGGACAGGGGGTTTATGGCTACACCTTC

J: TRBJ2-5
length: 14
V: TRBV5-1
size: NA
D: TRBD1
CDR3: CASSSGGAEETQYF
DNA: TGCGCCAGCAGCTCAGGGGGCGCAGAAGAGACCCAGTACTTC

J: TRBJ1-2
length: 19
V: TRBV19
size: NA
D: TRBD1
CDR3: CASSIARQGAGSFRHGYTF
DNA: TGTGCCAGTAGTATAGCCCGACAGGGGGCGGGTAGTTTTAGGCATGGCTACACCTTC

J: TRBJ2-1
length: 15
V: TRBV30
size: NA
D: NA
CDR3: CAWSRVGGSYNEQFF
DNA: TGTGCCTGGAGTAGGGTCGGGGGTTCCTACAATGAGCAGTTCTTC

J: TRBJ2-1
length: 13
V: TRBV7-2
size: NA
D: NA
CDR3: CASGRSTYNEQFF
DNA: TGTGCCAGCGGGAGGAGCACCTACAATGAGCAGTTCTTC

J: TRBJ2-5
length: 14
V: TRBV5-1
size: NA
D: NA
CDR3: CASSSGVPQETQYF
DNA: TGCGCCAGCAGCTCCGGGGTCCCCCAAGAGACCCAGTACTTC

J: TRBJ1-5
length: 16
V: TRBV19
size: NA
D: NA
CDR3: CASSSPTDSFRQPQHF
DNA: TGTGCCAGTAGCTCCCCCACCGACAGTTTCCGTCAGCCCCAGCATTTT